Described below is a single T cell receptor beta chain sequence and its context. Its target is unknown. It was by 5' RACE with UMI labels that the TRB cDNA libraries were prepared. From the 5' RACE reads, TCRdb lists one entry per CDR3 protein and no DNA. The record lists 84,000 or so distinct CDR3 sequences, of which the ten most abundant hold approximately 0.58%. These data belong to a study of CXCR3-negative and CXCR3-positive naive CD8 T cells. About the research overall: Collectively, the libraries yielded roughly 140 million TRB reads in total, at about 1.5 +/- 0.3 million per library.

The study, taken as a whole, reports: Against CXCR3-negative naive cells, CXCR3-positive naive cells showed more hydrophobic TRB CDR3s. TRB CDR3 properties served as the basis for inferring TCR strength, and surface CD5 was comparable between naive subsets.

The naive CD8+ gate required CD45RO-CCR7+CD27+CD95- phenotype. The germline CDR1 and CDR2 sequences are SNHLY and FYNNEI. CDR3 size: 18 residues. The clonotype comes from a human donor in good health. Some clones in this sample may be carry-over from other donors' samples. The sample comprised naive CXCR3+ CD8+ T cells from blood. The subset denotes: CD45RO-CCR7+CD27+CD95- naive CD8+ T cells expressing CXCR3 (TNR3+). The genes are TRBV2 and TRBJ2-1; with no DNA, the TCRdb D assignment of TRBD2 cannot be verified. CDR3 loop: CASSEPPRGTSGYNEQFF.